These 20 T cell receptor beta chains were all obtained from the same sample, sequenced in a study of CD8 T cells in ankylosing spondylitis. TCRdb itself ran the 5' RACE reads through MiXCR, one entry per CDR3 protein. The table has approximately 340,000 distinct CDR3 sequences, about 15% seen once; the top ten hold approximately 1%. Sequencing input: blood, either unsorted or a sorted T cell fraction (not recorded which). These receptors were collected from a male donor with ankylosing spondylitis or in good health (not recorded which).

V is TRBV7-2 and J is TRBJ2-7, with D uncertain. V was shortened by 2 bases and J by 6 bases, with 14 bases between the two germline ends. The V gene's germline CDR1 is SGHTA and CDR2 FQGNSA. The CDR3 has 14 residues. The CDR3 loop is CASSLNSYLLEQYF. For the CDR3, the DNA is TGTGCCAGCAGCTTAAACTCTTACCTCCTCGAGCAGTACTTC.

This clonotype occurred a few times. The chain combines TRBV6-4 with TRBJ2-1, with D possibly TRBD1 on 5 matching bases. The germline V and J ends were trimmed by 3 bases and 6 bases, with 12 bases remaining between them. This CDR3 has 14 residues. From germline, CDR1 is MRHNA and CDR2 SNTAGT. The CDR3 reads CASSEKGRVNEQFF. The CDR3 DNA is TGTGCCAGCAGTGAGAAGGGCAGGGTCAATGAGCAGTTCTTC.

The V call is TRBV6-1, the J call TRBJ2-2; D may be TRBD2 (6 bases). V lost 7 bases and J 0 bases, leaving 12 bases between the germline ends. The V gene's germline CDR1 is MNHNS and CDR2 SASEGT. The CDR3 length is 15 residues. The CDR3 protein is CASTFRGANTGELFF. Written as DNA, the CDR3 is TGTGCCAGCACCTTTCGCGGGGCGAACACCGGGGAGCTGTTTTTT.

This clonotype has more than one count but fewer than ten. The chain couples TRBV5-1 to TRBJ2-2; D remains unclear. With 0 bases removed from V and 4 bases from J, the gap between germline ends came to 7 bases. The germline gives CDR1 SGHRS, CDR2 YFSETQ. The CDR3 runs to 14 residues. CDR3 bases: TGCGCCAGCAGCTTGGAAGTATTCACCGGGGAGCTGTTTTTT. It encodes CASSLEVFTGELFF. The whole variable domain, remainder taken from reference TRBV5-1 and TRBJ2-2, is KAGVTQTPRYLIKTRGQQVTLSCSPISGHRSVSWYQQTPGQGLQFLFEYFSETQRNKGNFPGRFSGRQFSNSRSEMNVSTLELGDSALYLCASSLEVFTGELFFGEGSRLTVL.

This clonotype has a handful of counts. The CDR3 spells CASSFDPTDTQYF. CDR3 DNA sequence: TGCGCCAGCAGCTTTGACCCCACAGATACGCAGTATTTT. The rearrangement links TRBV5-1 to TRBJ2-3, with D unresolved. Germline CDR1 reads SGHRS; CDR2 reads YFSETQ. This CDR3 has 13 residues. Trimming shortened V by 2 bases and J by 2 bases, and 6 bases separated the two germline ends.

This clonotype occurred a few times. This chain joins TRBV3-1 and TRBJ1-2; D gene uncertain. Germline values: CDR1 LGHDT, CDR2 YNNKEL (reference sequence). The germline V and J ends were trimmed by 4 bases and 8 bases, with 17 bases remaining between them. The CDR3 loop spans 14 amino acids. The CDR3 protein is CASSPSDGGWGYTF. The CDR3 DNA reads as TGTGCCAGCAGCCCCTCGGACGGAGGATGGGGCTACACCTTC.

The chain links TRBV25-1 to TRBJ2-2, with 7 bases identical to TRBD1. With V trimmed by 3 bases and J by 5 bases, 9 bases remained unmatched. CDR3 size: 16 residues. Looked up from germline, CDR1 is MGHDK and CDR2 is SYGVNS. CDR3 coding DNA: TGTGCCAGCAGTGATACACAGACAGGGTGGACCGGGGAGCTGTTTTTT. This sequence encodes CASSDTQTGWTGELFF.

The chain carries TRBV27 and TRBJ1-1, with D possibly matching TRBD1 (5 bases). This CDR3 region has 13 residues. V was pared by 3 bases and J by 6 bases, with 11 bases between. CDR1 is MNHEY and CDR2 is SMNVEV in the germline V gene (reference sequence). The CDR3 DNA follows: TGTGCCAGCAGTTTGGCAGGGTGGTCTGAAGCTTTCTTT. Protein sequence: CASSLAGWSEAFF.

The chain carries TRBV12-3 or TRBV12-4 and TRBJ2-5, with a tentative D call TRBD2 (6 bases). The V gene lost 2 bases and the J gene lost 7 bases, with 14 bases spanning the gap. The CDR3 extends over 14 amino acids. CDR3 in DNA: TGTGCCAGCAGTTTAAAAGGTGCCGGGGGGACCCAGTACTTC. Amino acid sequence: CASSLKGAGGTQYF.

The chain employs TRBV27 and TRBJ1-1, with 9 bases fitting TRBD1. Germline V gene lookup returns CDR1 MNHEY and CDR2 SMNVEV (reference sequence). This CDR3 is built from 14 residues. Germline trimming cut 10 bases from V and 4 bases from J; bases unmatched to any gene: 10. CDR3 residues: CATRTGAGGTEAFF. CDR3 nucleotides: TGTGCCACCAGGACAGGGGCGGGGGGCACTGAAGCTTTCTTT.

This rearrangement joins TRBV11-2 to TRBJ1-6; tentatively, D is TRBD1 (5 bases). This CDR3 contains 16 residues. Germline lookup yields CDR1 SGHAT and CDR2 FQNNGV. The V and J ends lost 1 base and 6 bases respectively, with 13 bases between them. The CDR3, as DNA: TGTGCCAGCAGCTTAGTTTCGCAGGGATTTAATTCACCCCTCCACTTT. The encoded protein is CASSLVSQGFNSPLHF.

The J gene is TRBJ1-1, the V gene TRBV5-1, with D uncertain. This CDR3 contains 15 residues. CDR1 is SGHRS, CDR2 YFSETQ, per germline. V was trimmed by 4 bases and J by 4 bases, leaving 17 bases between them. In DNA, the CDR3 is TGCGCCAGCAGCCGAGCGAATGGGGTCGGCACTGAAGCTTTCTTT. Translating it yields CASSRANGVGTEAFF.

As regards this clonotype: One junction end disagrees with the germline gene, perhaps due to a read error. The rearrangement joins TRBV5-1 to TRBJ1-2; the D is unclear. Germline lookup yields CDR1 SGHRS and CDR2 YFSETQ. This CDR3 contains 15 residues. For the CDR3, the DNA is TGCCCCAGCAGCTTGGATAACTTCAGTTTCTATGGCTACACCTTC. Amino acid sequence: CPSSLDNFSFYGYTF.

In its sample, this clonotype was seen many times. The rearrangement joins TRBV10-3 to TRBJ1-1; TRBD1 is a possible D gene (5 bases). CDR1 and CDR2 from the germline V gene are ENHRY and SYGVKD. The CDR3 totals 13 residues. V was shortened by 11 bases and J by 3 bases, with 16 bases between the two germline ends. The CDR3 nucleotides are TGTGCCTCCCAGGGAGGGAAGTACACTGAAGCTTTCTTT. This encodes CASQGGKYTEAFF.

The chain employs TRBV20-1 and TRBJ2-1, with 8 positions matching TRBD1. Per the germline V gene, CDR1 is DFQATT and CDR2 is SNEGSKA (reference sequence). Trimming removed 5 bases from V and 4 bases from J; junction bases left unmatched: 4. CDR3 length: 13 residues. The CDR3 here is CSAQGAGYNEQFF. For the CDR3, the DNA is TGCAGTGCTCAGGGGGCAGGTTACAATGAGCAGTTCTTC.

This clonotype came up many times. The CDR3 DNA reads TGTGCCAGCAGACAGCTCAACACTGAAGCTTTCTTT. Encoded protein: CASRQLNTEAFF. The J gene is TRBJ1-1, the V gene TRBV25-1; no definite D call. The V gene's germline CDR1 is MGHDK and CDR2 SYGVNS. The CDR3 totals 12 residues. V was trimmed by 6 bases and J by 2 bases, leaving 7 bases between them.

This chain connects TRBV5-1 to TRBJ2-5; D gene uncertain. The CDR3 is made up of 14 amino acids. Germline V CDR1 and CDR2: SGHRS, YFSETQ. V dropped 4 bases and J dropped 2 bases, with 12 bases sitting between them. In DNA, the CDR3 is TGCGCCAGCAGCATTGGACCGCTTCAAGAGACCCAGTACTTC. It is translated as CASSIGPLQETQYF.

This clonotype was detected many times. The rearrangement joins TRBV5-1 to TRBJ1-1, with D unclear. This CDR3 is 13 amino acids long. CDR1 and CDR2 (germline): SGHRS, YFSETQ. Trimming removed 3 bases from V and 3 bases from J, with 9 bases in between. CDR3 sequence reads: CASSSLSDTEAFF. DNA of the CDR3: TGCGCCAGCAGCTCGCTATCCGACACTGAAGCTTTCTTT.

This chain joins TRBV7-9 and TRBJ2-2, with 7 nucleotides matching TRBD1. The length of the CDR3 is 13 residues. The germline V gene has CDR1 SEHNR and CDR2 FQNEAQ (reference sequence). Trimming took 5 bases from V and 8 from J; bases not matched to a gene: 5. DNA of the CDR3: TGTGCCAGCAGCAAACAGGGGAAGGGGGAGCTGTTTTTT. Translation: CASSKQGKGELFF.

The chain has TRBV5-1 and TRBJ2-1; 11 bases agree with TRBD2. V lost 1 base and J lost 6; bases outside the gene matches: 3. The CDR3 loop spans 15 amino acids. CDR1 and CDR2 (germline): SGHRS, YFSETQ. CDR3 sequence reads: CASSLNLAGGNEQFF. The DNA for the CDR3 is TGCGCCAGCAGCTTGAATCTAGCGGGAGGCAATGAGCAGTTCTTC.